Below are 31 T cell receptor beta chains sequenced from a single sample in a study of T cells in Graves' hyperthyroidism and ophthalmopathy. TCR beta CDR3 regions were amplified from RNA transcripts. During a first-round RT-PCR of the TCR CDR3, the HTBI primer set was used. MiXCR was run by TCRdb on the multiplex PCR reads, yielding one entry per CDR3 protein. The sample yields hundreds of thousands of distinct CDR3 sequences, roughly 24% seen once. Source material: blood. Receptors originate from a woman younger than 45 with Graves' ophthalmopathy.

This clonotype occurred many times. CDR3 loop: CASSLPRYGYTF. The CDR3 nucleotides are TGTGCCAGCAGTTTACCACGCTATGGCTACACCTTC. V and J are TRBV28 and TRBJ1-2; D is uncertain. The germline V gene encodes CDR1 MDHEN and CDR2 SYDVKM. V was cut by 2 bases and J by 4 bases, with 5 bases left in between. The length of the CDR3 is 12 residues.

This chain uses TRBV12-3 or TRBV12-4 with TRBJ2-5; tentatively, D is TRBD1 (5 bases). The V end lost 1 base, the J end lost 3 bases, and 9 bases lay between the germline ends. The CDR3 consists of 14 residues. CDR3 loop: CASSLGTNEETQYF. CDR3 sequence (DNA): TGTGCCAGCAGTTTAGGGACAAACGAAGAGACCCAGTACTTC.

This clonotype appeared a few times. Possible read error: a much larger clone is one base away. The rearrangement uses TRBV6-1 and TRBJ1-5, with 8 bases identical to TRBD1. The CDR3 sequence is 14 residues long. CDR1 is MNHNS, CDR2 SASEGT, per germline. CDR3 region: CTSTSTGVYQPQHF. The CDR3, as DNA: TGTACCAGCACCTCGACAGGGGTCTATCAGCCCCAGCATTTT.

The chain carries TRBV30 and TRBJ2-5; 9 positions agree with TRBD2. V was pared by 3 bases and J by 1 base, with 6 bases of the junction left unmatched. The CDR3 contains 15 residues. Germline loops: CDR1 GTSNPN, CDR2 SVGIG (reference sequence). CDR3 amino acids: CAWRGRAGGQETQYF. The CDR3, as DNA: TGTGCCTGGAGGGGGCGAGCGGGGGGCCAAGAGACCCAGTACTTC.

This clonotype was seen many times. The chain joins TRBV7-8 to TRBJ1-1, with D uncertain. CDR1 and CDR2 (germline): SGHVS, FQNEAQ. The CDR3 runs to 14 residues. Trimming removed 2 bases at V and 1 base at J, with 8 bases between. The CDR3 protein is CASSLWRQNTEAFF. CDR3 bases: TGTGCCAGCAGCTTATGGAGGCAGAACACTGAAGCTTTCTTT.

Details on this clonotype: Given a much more abundant clone one base away, this may be a read error. The chain recombines TRBV27 with TRBJ2-5; either TRBD1 or TRBD2 may fit D (5 bases each). V lost 3 bases and J 7 bases, leaving 18 bases between the germline ends. Germline V gene data show CDR1 as MNHEY and CDR2 as SMNVEV (reference sequence). CDR3 length equals 15 residues. CDR3 in DNA: TGTGCCAGCAGTTTCCAGGGAGTAAATCTCGGGACCCAGTACTTC. Its protein is CASSFQGVNLGTQYF.

This sequence joins TRBV6-2 or TRBV6-3 and TRBJ1-1; a possible D gene is TRBD1 (6 bases). The CDR3 totals 14 residues. V lost 7 bases to trimming and J lost 0 bases, with 12 bases between them. The V gene's germline CDR1 is MNHEY and CDR2 SVGEGT. The CDR3 nucleotides read TGTGCCAGCAATGAGGACAGCCTGAACACTGAAGCTTTCTTT. Its protein product is CASNEDSLNTEAFF.

This clonotype was observed a handful of times. The rearrangement joins TRBV7-2 to TRBJ1-1; D not resolved. Trimming removed 4 bases at V and 8 bases at J, with 11 bases between. The germline V gene has CDR1 SGHTA and CDR2 FQGNSA. This CDR3 spans 12 amino acids. CDR3 nucleotides: TGTGCCAGCAGCTCAAATTCAGAGGAAGCTTTCTTT. It is translated as CASSSNSEEAFF.

This clonotype was seen many times. This chain uses TRBV5-1 with TRBJ1-3; the D gene is possibly TRBD1 (6 bases). This CDR3 has 14 amino acids. V was clipped by 3 bases and J by 4 bases, with 11 bases between them. Per germline, CDR1 SGHRS and CDR2 YFSETQ. The CDR3 bases are TGCGCCAGCAGCTCCGCAGGGGAAGGAAACACCATATATTTT. Translated: CASSSAGEGNTIYF.

The rearrangement links TRBV30 to TRBJ2-2; possible D gene TRBD2, 6 bases. The germline V and J ends were trimmed by 4 bases and 5 bases, with 14 bases remaining between them. CDR1 and CDR2 from the germline V gene are GTSNPN and SVGIG (reference sequence). The CDR3 totals 14 residues. The CDR3 nucleotides read TGTGCCTGGAAAAATTTCCTAGCGACCGGGGAGCTGTTTTTT. Amino acids: CAWKNFLATGELFF.

This clonotype occurred many times. The rearrangement joins TRBV5-1 to TRBJ1-1, with 7 bases that match TRBD1. Germline V lookup: CDR1 SGHRS, CDR2 YFSETQ. The V gene end was trimmed by 0 bases and the J gene end by 1 base; junction bases not matched to a gene: 3. The CDR3 has 15 residues. The CDR3 nucleotides read TGCGCCAGCAGCTTGGAGGGGGACAGGAACACTGAAGCTTTCTTT. This gives the protein CASSLEGDRNTEAFF.

Points on this clonotype: It is likely a read error, because the conserved phenylalanine at the end of the CDR3 is missing. The rearrangement uses TRBV28 and TRBJ1-1, with D possibly being TRBD1 (5 bases). Germline lookup yields CDR1 MDHEN and CDR2 SYDVKM. This CDR3 has 13 amino acids. Trimming shortened V by 6 bases and J by 4 bases, and 12 bases separated the two germline ends. CDR3 in amino acids: CASSLPDSTEAFY. Written as DNA, the CDR3 is TGTGCCAGCAGCTTACCAGACAGCACTGAAGCTTTCTAT.

This clonotype was seen at least ten times. The rearrangement joins TRBV24-1 to TRBJ1-1; 10 bases line up with TRBD1. V dropped 4 bases and J dropped 4; count of bases not matched to a gene: 5. Germline-derived CDR1 and CDR2 are KGHDR and SFDVKD. The CDR3 runs 15 residues. The chain's CDR3 is CATSDRGQGPTEAFF. Written as DNA, the CDR3 is TGTGCCACCAGTGACCGGGGACAGGGGCCCACTGAAGCTTTCTTT.

CDR3 sequence reads: CASSFRMGGRYEQYF. CDR3 coding DNA: TGTGCCAGCAGTTTCCGTATGGGGGGGAGGTACGAGCAGTACTTC. This chain joins TRBV28 and TRBJ2-7, with 7 bases identical to TRBD2. Unmatched junction bases numbered 9, after V lost 3 bases and J lost 4 bases. Germline V lookup: CDR1 MDHEN, CDR2 SYDVKM. This CDR3 has 15 amino acids. Full variable domain (rest looked up from reference TRBV28 and TRBJ2-7): DVKVTQSSRYLVKRTGEKVFLECVQDMDHENMFWYRQDPGLGLRLIYFSYDVKMKEKGDIPEGYSVSREKKERFSLILESASTNQTSMYLCASSFRMGGRYEQYFGPGTRLTVT.

This clonotype appeared a few times. This chain joins TRBV9 and TRBJ2-6; tentative D call: TRBD1 (6 bases). Germline CDR1 is SGDLS and CDR2 is YYNGEE. V lost 0 bases to trimming and J lost 1 base, with 11 bases between them. The CDR3 contains 17 residues. The CDR3 here is CASSVESGVSGANVLTF. CDR3 nucleotides: TGTGCCAGCAGCGTAGAGTCAGGGGTTTCTGGGGCCAACGTCCTGACTTTC. Drawing the rest from reference TRBV9 and TRBJ2-6, the complete variable domain is DSGVTQTPKHLITATGQRVTLRCSPRSGDLSVYWYQQSLDQGLQFLIQYYNGEERAKGNILERFSAQQFPDLHSELNLSSLELGDSALYFCASSVESGVSGANVLTFGAGSRLTVL.

Many counts were recorded for this clonotype. The chain carries TRBV14 and TRBJ2-7, with TRBD1 identical over 8 bases. The V gene end was trimmed by 0 bases and the J gene end by 4 bases; junction bases not matched to a gene: 8. The CDR3 is made up of 16 amino acids. CDR1 and CDR2 (germline): SGHDN, FVKESK. Here the CDR3 DNA reads TGTGCCAGCAGCCAAGACTGGACAGGGTATATGTACGAGCAGTACTTC. This codes for CASSQDWTGYMYEQYF.

This clonotype showed up many times. Sequence at one end of the junction differs from germline and may be a read error. The chain employs TRBV5-1 and TRBJ2-2; perhaps TRBD1 as D (6 bases). Germline V gene sequence: CDR1 SGHRS, CDR2 YFSETQ. This CDR3 spans 15 amino acids. CDR3 protein: CASSSTGLNTGELFF. The CDR3, as DNA: TGTGCCAGCAGTTCGACAGGATTAAACACCGGGGAGCTGTTTTTT.

This clonotype was counted at least ten times. This chain links TRBV6-2 or TRBV6-3 with TRBJ2-5, with D unresolved. Trimming stripped 6 bases from V and 7 bases from J, with 12 bases between. Germline V gives CDR1 MNHEY, CDR2 SVGEGT. The CDR3 loop spans 12 amino acids. The CDR3 DNA reads as TGTGCCAGCAGCCCCTTCATCCGGACCCAGTACTTC. Translating it yields CASSPFIRTQYF.

This chain links TRBV12-3 or TRBV12-4 with TRBJ1-2; 8 nucleotides match TRBD1. Losses at the gene ends were 6 bases for V and 4 bases for J; bases not matched to a gene: 10. This CDR3 comprises 15 residues. CDR3 in DNA: TGTGCCAGCAGCTCTGGGACAGGAACAAGCTATGGCTACACCTTC. Translating gives CASSSGTGTSYGYTF.

As DNA, the CDR3 is TGCGCCAGCAGCTTGGATTCCCGCACAGATACGCAGTATTTT. It translates to CASSLDSRTDTQYF. J is TRBJ2-3 and V is TRBV5-1; D ambiguous. V was clipped by 0 bases and J by 1 base, with 6 bases between them. The CDR3 covers 14 residues. CDR1 is SGHRS and CDR2 is YFSETQ in the germline V gene.

This chain links TRBV20-1 with TRBJ1-2; D not certain. The germline gives CDR1 DFQATT, CDR2 SNEGSKA (reference sequence). This CDR3 spans 13 amino acids. Trimming removed 0 bases at V and 2 bases at J, with 7 bases between. The DNA of the CDR3 is TGCAGTGCTAGAGACGTAGTAAACTATGGCTACACCTTC. Its protein is CSARDVVNYGYTF.

Ten or more counts support this clonotype. The V call is TRBV9, the J call TRBJ1-5; D is ambiguous. V was clipped by 0 bases and J by 8 bases, with 9 bases between them. CDR1 is SGDLS and CDR2 is YYNGEE in the germline V gene. This CDR3 spans 13 amino acids. The CDR3 protein is CASSVDGEEPQHF. The CDR3 bases are TGTGCCAGCAGCGTAGATGGTGAAGAGCCCCAGCATTTT.

This clonotype was seen many times. The rearrangement uses TRBV6-1 and TRBJ1-2; no reliable D call. V shed 3 bases and J shed 4 bases, with 12 bases lying between them. Germline-derived CDR1 and CDR2 are MNHNS and SASEGT. The CDR3 extends over 14 amino acids. DNA of the CDR3: TGTGCCAGCAGTGATGGAGGGAATGTCTATGGCTACACCTTC. This codes for CASSDGGNVYGYTF.

This clonotype was recorded many times. V and J are TRBV7-2 and TRBJ1-2, with 10 bases identical to TRBD1. The CDR3 consists of 14 residues. In germline, CDR1 is SGHTA, CDR2 FQGNSA. V dropped 1 base and J dropped 7; count of bases not matched to a gene: 3. CDR3 DNA sequence: TGTGCCAGCAGCTTAGGGGGGACAGGGGTTGGCTACACCTTC. It codes for CASSLGGTGVGYTF.

This clonotype was counted a few times. The V and J genes are TRBV14 and TRBJ2-2, with D perhaps TRBD2 (5 bases). Trimming removed 1 base at V and 4 bases at J, with 13 bases between. Per the germline V gene, CDR1 is SGHDN and CDR2 is FVKESK. CDR3 length equals 16 residues. The CDR3 spells CASSQAPLAGTGELFF. The CDR3 region has the DNA TGTGCCAGCAGCCAAGCCCCGCTAGCTGGCACCGGGGAGCTGTTTTTT.

This clonotype was observed a handful of times. The V gene is TRBV29-1, the J gene TRBJ2-2; weak D call: TRBD1 (8 bases). The ends were cut back, 6 bases at V and 6 bases at J, with 17 bases in the middle. This CDR3 region has 14 residues. Germline CDR1 is SQVTM and CDR2 is ANQGSEA. The CDR3 reads CSVGGQGGPGELFF. The CDR3 bases are TGCAGCGTCGGTGGACAGGGAGGGCCCGGGGAGCTGTTTTTT.

The chain links TRBV6-1 to TRBJ2-7; the match to TRBD1 covers 7 bases. Germline V lookup: CDR1 MNHNS, CDR2 SASEGT. V lost 7 bases, J lost 4 bases, and 10 bases stayed unmatched. CDR3 length: 14 amino acids. The CDR3 DNA reads as TGTGCCAGCATCCGAGGGGGCAGTGGATACGAGCAGTACTTC. Translated, it gives CASIRGGSGYEQYF.

The sample holds many counts of this clonotype. The gene calls are TRBV11-2 and TRBJ2-7; TRBD1 matches at 7 bases. CDR1 is SGHAT and CDR2 is FQNNGV in the germline V gene. CDR3 length: 13 residues. The trim removed 3 bases at V and 6 bases at J, leaving 5 bases unmatched. This CDR3 reads CASSLGQNVEQYF. The DNA for the CDR3 is TGTGCCAGCAGCTTGGGACAGAACGTCGAGCAGTACTTC.

This clonotype was seen many times. J is TRBJ1-2 and V is TRBV28, with 9 bases aligning to TRBD1. Looked up from germline, CDR1 is MDHEN and CDR2 is SYDVKM. The CDR3 is 15 residues long. Losses at the gene ends were 3 bases for V and 0 bases for J; bases not matched to a gene: 2. The CDR3 sequence is CASSLTGGSNYGYTF. The CDR3 nucleotides are TGTGCCAGCAGTTTGACAGGGGGTTCTAACTATGGCTACACCTTC.

This clonotype was seen at least ten times. The V call is TRBV12-3 or TRBV12-4, the J call TRBJ1-2, with D maybe TRBD1 (5 bases). The V end was cut by 6 bases, the J end by 0 bases, with 11 bases between. The CDR3 spans 14 residues. The CDR3 DNA reads TGTGCCAGCAGCGGGGACCTAACTAACTATGGCTACACCTTC. Its protein is CASSGDLTNYGYTF.

The V gene is TRBV18, the J gene TRBJ1-1, with TRBD1 as a possible D gene (5 bases). The ends were cut back, 3 bases at V and 5 bases at J, with 16 bases in the middle. Germline values: CDR1 KGHSH, CDR2 LQKENI. There are 15 residues in the CDR3. CDR3 bases: TGTGCCAGCTCACCCGAGCTGGGGCTGGGGACTGAAGCTTTCTTT. Translation gives CASSPELGLGTEAFF.